This T cell receptor (beta chain) was obtained from a study of long-term antiretroviral therapy in people with HIV. The assay, immunoSEQ v3.0, was run at survey level. The repertoire was sequenced with immunoSEQ multiplex PCR; TCRdb's copy has only in-frame clones and lacks some. Among 20,000 to 25,000 clones listed, 70% to 90% were seen once. A note on this clone: The antigen remains unidentified.

General study results and limits: All blood samples came from the years 2004 to 2017, possibly under older ART regimens. Whereas controls had wider CDR3 length ranges, HIV repertoires had narrower ones.

The CDR3 runs 14 residues. Trimming left V 3 bases short and J 0 bases short, with 9 bases between. Germline CDR1 reads SQVTM; CDR2 reads ANQGSEA. Sequenced material: unsorted PBMCs, taken 1.3 years after starting antiretroviral therapy. V is TRBV29-1 and J is TRBJ2-1; the D gene is possibly TRBD2 (5 bases). The clonotype originates from a man in his sixties with HIV. CDR3 sequence (DNA): TGCAGCGTTGATTTGGGAGTCTCCTACAATGAGCAGTTCTTC. It translates to CSVDLGVSYNEQFF.